Below are 17 T cell receptor beta chains sequenced from a single sample in a study of blood T cell repertoires in COVID-19. Generated by immunoSEQ multiplex PCR, the TCRdb table keeps only in-frame clones and is missing some. In the table there are 90,000 to 150,000 clones, roughly nine tenths of which are singletons. The specimen was peripheral blood. The source of these receptors is a man aged 70-80 years who had recovered from COVID-19.

In DNA, the CDR3 is TGTGCCAGCAGTGAAAGGGGGCGTCACACTGAAGCTTTCTTT. It translates to CASSERGRHTEAFF. The rearrangement uses TRBV6-1 and TRBJ1-1; 7 nucleotides align to TRBD1. The CDR3 consists of 14 residues. Germline-derived CDR1 and CDR2 are MNHNS and SASEGT. The V gene end was trimmed by 2 bases and the J gene end by 3 bases; junction bases not matched to a gene: 3.

The CDR3 loop reads CASSARTENTEAFF. The DNA of the CDR3 is TGTGCCAGCAGCGCCCGGACAGAGAACACTGAAGCTTTCTTT. V usage is TRBV7-9 and J usage is TRBJ1-1, with D maybe TRBD1 (6 bases). Trimming shortened V by 5 bases and J by 1 base, and 11 bases separated the two germline ends. Per the germline V gene, CDR1 is SEHNR and CDR2 is FQNEAQ (reference sequence). The CDR3 sequence is 14 residues long.

V gene TRBV6-5 combines with J gene TRBJ1-1, with D unresolved. The V and J ends lost 6 bases and 4 bases respectively, with 9 bases between them. In germline, CDR1 is MNHEY, CDR2 SVGAGI. This CDR3 is 12 amino acids long. CDR3 amino acids: CASSRLGTEAFF. CDR3 sequence (DNA): TGTGCCAGCAGCCGACTGGGCACTGAAGCTTTCTTT.

V usage is TRBV28 and J usage is TRBJ2-5; 11 bases are a match to TRBD2. The CDR3 spans 17 residues. Per germline, CDR1 MDHEN and CDR2 SYDVKM. With V trimmed by 4 bases and J by 4 bases, 11 bases remained unmatched. CDR3 in amino acids: CASSSVAGGPWGETQYF. The CDR3 DNA follows: TGTGCCAGCAGTTCCGTAGCGGGGGGGCCTTGGGGAGAGACCCAGTACTTC.

Concerning this clone itself: The same CDR3 is also encoded by other DNA sequences in this sample. The chain employs TRBV5-1 and TRBJ2-2; weak D call: TRBD2 (5 bases). Trimming shortened V by 4 bases and J by 0 bases, and 7 bases separated the two germline ends. CDR3 size: 14 residues. The germline CDR1 and CDR2 sequences are SGHRS and YFSETQ. CDR3 bases: TGCGCCAGCAGCCCACTAGCGAACACCGGGGAGCTGTTTTTT. This gives the protein CASSPLANTGELFF.

The CDR3 DNA follows: TGTGCCAGCAGCTCGTACGAGGATACGCAGTATTTT. Its translation is CASSSYEDTQYF. The chain joins TRBV5-4 to TRBJ2-3; D gene ambiguous. This CDR3 region has 12 residues. Germline-derived CDR1 and CDR2 are SGHNT and YYREEE (reference sequence). Trimming left V 3 bases short and J 6 bases short, with 8 bases between.

This chain links TRBV7-2 with TRBJ2-2; 10 bases fit TRBD2. Germline V gene lookup returns CDR1 SGHTA and CDR2 FQGNSA. The CDR3 is made up of 15 amino acids. V trimming: 4 bases; J trimming: 6 bases; junction bases outside the gene matches: 5. In DNA, the CDR3 is TGTGCCAGCAGCTACCAAGCGGGAGGGGCCGGGGAGCTGTTTTTT. Translated, it gives CASSYQAGGAGELFF.

In DNA, the CDR3 is TGTGCCATCAGTGGGTCCATGGCAGGTGAATACGAGCAGTACTTC. Protein: CAISGSMAGEYEQYF. The rearrangement joins TRBV10-3 to TRBJ2-7; no clear D gene. This CDR3 is built from 15 residues. Per the germline V gene, CDR1 is ENHRY and CDR2 is SYGVKD. Between the trimmed V and J ends, which lost 4 bases and 4 bases, there was a span of 17 bases.

V and J are TRBV28 and TRBJ1-5; D gene uncertain. Trimming pared 6 bases from V and 4 bases from J, leaving 7 bases between. The CDR3 extends over 12 amino acids. Germline assignment: CDR1 MDHEN and CDR2 SYDVKM. The CDR3 here is CASRGGNQPQHF. CDR3 nucleotides: TGTGCCAGCAGGGGAGGGAATCAGCCCCAGCATTTT.

This chain joins TRBV7-8 and TRBJ1-2, with no clear D. Germline lookup yields CDR1 SGHVS and CDR2 FQNEAQ. Trimming removed 0 bases from V and 2 bases from J, with 7 bases in between. CDR3 length equals 14 residues. This chain's CDR3 is CASSLAPGNYGYTF. In DNA, the CDR3 is TGTGCCAGCAGCTTAGCCCCGGGAAACTATGGCTACACCTTC. Filled out from reference TRBV7-8 and TRBJ1-2, the complete variable domain reads GAGVSQSPRYKVAKRGQDVALRCDPISGHVSLFWYQQALGQGPEFLTYFQNEAQLDKSGLPSDRFFAERPEGSVSTLKIQRTQQEDSAVYLCASSLAPGNYGYTFGSGTRLTVV.

V usage is TRBV5-6 and J usage is TRBJ1-5, with 8 positions matching TRBD1. Unmatched junction bases numbered 9, after V lost 2 bases and J lost 2 bases. The germline CDR1 and CDR2 sequences are SGHDT and YYEEEE. The CDR3 totals 17 residues. CDR3 loop: CASSFYQGALGNQPQHF. The CDR3 bases are TGTGCCAGCAGCTTTTACCAGGGGGCTCTGGGCAATCAGCCCCAGCATTTT.

V gene TRBV7-8 combines with J gene TRBJ1-2; 11 bases fit TRBD1. The CDR3 is made up of 16 amino acids. With V trimmed by 4 bases and J by 7 bases, 11 bases remained unmatched. Germline V gives CDR1 SGHVS, CDR2 FQNEAQ. In DNA form, the CDR3 reads TGTGCCAGCAGCTCCGGCCGACGGACAGGGGGCTTTGGCTACACCTTC. Encoded protein: CASSSGRRTGGFGYTF.

V usage is TRBV18 and J usage is TRBJ2-1; 15 bases line up with TRBD2. This CDR3 contains 18 residues. Germline V gives CDR1 KGHSH, CDR2 LQKENI. V lost 3 bases and J lost 6; bases outside the gene matches: 9. The CDR3 coding sequence is TGTGCCAGCTCACCCCCGGGACTAGCGGGAGGATCCGGCAATGAGCAGTTCTTC. This codes for CASSPPGLAGGSGNEQFF.

V gene TRBV7-2 combines with J gene TRBJ1-4; 8 nucleotides line up with TRBD1. Germline CDR1 reads SGHTA; CDR2 reads FQGNSA. The CDR3 spans 17 residues. J was trimmed by 8 bases and V by 1 base; bases with no gene match: 12. CDR3 sequence (DNA): TGTGCCAGCAGCTTAGTACTAGGACAGGGCTCAGGAGAAAAACTGTTTTTT. Encoded protein: CASSLVLGQGSGEKLFF.

There are a few counts of this clone. The rearrangement links TRBV6-2 or TRBV6-3 to TRBJ2-2, with D possibly matching TRBD1 (6 bases). The V and J ends lost 5 bases and 4 bases respectively, with 17 bases between them. The CDR3 is made up of 16 amino acids. Looked up from germline, CDR1 is MNHEY and CDR2 is SVGEGT. The CDR3 protein is CASSLYTGYGTGELFF. The CDR3 DNA reads as TGTGCCAGCAGTCTATATACAGGGTATGGCACCGGGGAGCTGTTTTTT.

V is TRBV5-1 and J is TRBJ2-7; the match to TRBD1 covers 7 bases. Per germline, CDR1 SGHRS and CDR2 YFSETQ. The CDR3 spans 14 residues. Trimming at V came to 2 bases and at J to 3 bases, leaving 5 bases not matched to a gene. CDR3 sequence reads: CASSFQGGIYEQYF. Here the CDR3 DNA reads TGCGCCAGCAGCTTTCAAGGGGGCATCTACGAGCAGTACTTC.

This chain joins TRBV7-6 and TRBJ2-2, with TRBD2 matching 8 bases. Trimming at V came to 8 bases and at J to 6 bases, leaving 8 bases not matched to a gene. The germline CDR1 and CDR2 sequences are SGHVS and FNYEAQ. The CDR3 runs 14 residues. The CDR3 region has the DNA TGTGCCAGCTCGACTAGCGTATGGCCCGGGGAGCTGTTTTTT. Its protein is CASSTSVWPGELFF.